This T cell receptor beta chain was recovered during a study of early stage breast cancer tumors. TCRdb's copy holds only in-frame clones and misses some; the assay was immunoSEQ multiplex PCR. Here the sample spans 25,000 to 30,000 clones, 70% to 90% being singletons. The CDR3 spans 16 residues. Germline V gene sequence: CDR1 LGHNA, CDR2 YNFKEQ. After removal of 0 bases from V and 4 bases from J, the junction contained 7 bases not matched to a gene. This TCR derives from a person aged 45 to 60 with breast cancer. The chain uses TRBV4-2 and TRBJ2-5, with 8 nucleotides matching TRBD2. Sequenced: blood. The CDR3 loop reads CASSQDRAGGGETQYF. The CDR3, as DNA: TGTGCCAGCAGCCAAGACCGGGCGGGAGGTGGAGAGACCCAGTACTTC.